What follows is one T cell receptor beta chain and its context. Clones were sequenced by immunoSEQ multiplex PCR, and TCRdb holds only the in-frame ones, with some missing. The sample carries approximately 110,000 clones, more than 80% recorded once. The data were taken from a study of T cell responses to AZD1222 COVID-19 vaccine. Germline CDR1 is SGDLS and CDR2 is YYNGEE. V was pared by 0 bases and J by 10 bases, with 14 bases between. This CDR3 contains 15 residues. The chain employs TRBV9 and TRBJ1-6; weak D call: TRBD1 (6 bases). Material: peripheral blood, obtained 28 days after the second AZD1222 dose. This receptor was taken from an adult who received the AZD1222 COVID-19 vaccine. In DNA, the CDR3 is TGTGCCAGCAGCGTAGGGGACACTCAATCATCACCCCTCCACTTT. It is translated as CASSVGDTQSSPLHF.